This T cell receptor beta chain comes out of a study of cytomegalovirus exposure and HLA in healthy donors. Overall study results and limits: Later analysis suggested most CMV-associated TCR beta chains were HLA-restricted.

Worth noting for this clone: Its specificity is not known.

Each donor was healthy, and each was a bone marrow donor. PCR amplification relied on 60 Vbeta primers (plus 13 Jbeta primers). Generated by immunoSEQ multiplex PCR, the TCRdb table keeps only in-frame clones and is missing some. Of around 150,000 clones listed, around 74% were seen once; the top ten hold about 2.1%. The origin of this receptor is a female donor in good health and CMV-seronegative. Sequenced: PBMCs.

The CDR3, as DNA: TGTGCCAGCTCACCCCGGGACAGGAGAACAGATACGCAGTATTTT. It translates to CASSPRDRRTDTQYF. This rearrangement joins TRBV18 to TRBJ2-3, with 8 bases lining up with TRBD1. Germline trimming cut 3 bases from V and 3 bases from J; bases unmatched to any gene: 5. This CDR3 has 15 amino acids. CDR1 is KGHSH and CDR2 is LQKENI in the germline V gene. Together with reference TRBV18 and TRBJ2-3, the CDR3 gives the full variable domain: NAGVMQNPRHLVRRRGQEARLRCSPMKGHSHVYWYRQLPEEGLKFMVYLQKENIIDESGMPKERFSAEFPKEGPSILRIQQVVRGDSAAYFCASSPRDRRTDTQYFGPGTRLTVL.